The clone carrying this T cell receptor (beta chain) was seen just once. Its target is not known. This sample was included in a study of Graves' ophthalmopathy and Graves' hyperthyroidism. Overall study findings and caveats: For separating ophthalmopathy from stable hyperthyroidism, a 13-signature model gave almost 90% sensitivity and about 80% specificity. Blood also contained most of the expanded thyroid clonotypes above 0.001 frequency.

Excluded were patients with other autoimmune diseases, uncontrolled infections, pregnancy or lactation. Establishment of the diagnosis relied upon clinical symptoms, serum thyroxine, TRAb, thyroid ultrasound and orbital computed tomography. Investigators amplified TCR beta CDR3 regions from RNA transcripts. Investigators did first-round RT-PCR with HTBI primers, then second-round multiplex PCR. TCRdb re-called the multiplex PCR reads through MiXCR, storing one row per CDR3 protein. The table has about 740,000 distinct CDR3 sequences, roughly 40% seen once. The sequencing input was peripheral blood. This TCR was sampled from an adult man with Graves' ophthalmopathy.

CDR3 in amino acids: CAWIQGGGPNSPLHF. The CDR3 DNA follows: TGTGCCTGGATCCAGGGGGGAGGACCGAATTCACCCCTCCACTTT. This chain uses TRBV7-8 with TRBJ1-6, with 7 positions matching TRBD1. Germline loops: CDR1 SGHVS, CDR2 FQNEAQ. There are 15 residues in the CDR3. Trimming removed 11 bases from V and 7 bases from J; junction bases left unmatched: 14.